The 2 T cell receptor beta chains below come from one sample, sequenced in a study of post-analysis software for immune sequencing data. Whole-study results and caveats: With TRBV5-6, TRBV5-1 and TRBV20-1 included, roughly five TRBV segments were more frequent in patients than in controls.

Built from TCR beta cDNA, the libraries had unique molecular identifiers in them. TCRdb called the PCR reads again in MiXCR, with one record for every CDR3 protein. The profile shows around 770,000 distinct CDR3 sequences, under 60% of them singletons. Their antigens are not known. Sequencing was done on a sample of blood. The origin of the receptors is a girl aged 10 to 17 with multiple sclerosis.

About this clonotype: This may come from a read error, since a much larger clone is one base off. The chain recombines TRBV29-1 with TRBJ1-2; D is undetermined. The ends were cut back, 2 bases at V and 4 bases at J, with 14 bases in the middle. The CDR3 loop spans 14 amino acids. CDR1 is SQVTM, CDR2 ANQGSEA, per germline. CDR3 DNA: TGCAGCGTTGAATCCGGTAGAGGAGGCTATGGCTACACCTTC. It codes for CSVESGRGGYGYTF.

This clonotype was found a few times. The rearrangement uses TRBV12-3 or TRBV12-4 and TRBJ2-5; D is possibly TRBD1 (6 bases). CDR3 length equals 15 residues. Trimming shortened V by 8 bases and J by 5 bases, and 21 bases separated the two germline ends. This CDR3 is CASATPGHRKETQYF. CDR3 in DNA: TGTGCCAGCGCTACCCCGGGACATCGGAAGGAGACCCAGTACTTC.